The sequence of this T cell receptor (beta chain) was determined in a study of blood T cell repertoires in COVID-19. Study background: Both acute and convalescent COVID-19 samples were obtained from the United States, Italy and Spain. Nucleic acid was either cDNA or gDNA, and it came from T cells, B-cell-depleted T cells, or PBMCs.

Original methodology: Nucleated cell counts were estimated from reference gene primer amplification. Only in-frame clones appear in the TCRdb table, and some are missing; sequencing was by immunoSEQ multiplex PCR. V and J calls plus clone size are reproduced from that table; the DNA served to infer D and trimming. The table shows 250,000 to 350,000 clones, with about four fifths occurring only once. This clone was observed once. The V gene lost 3 bases and the J gene lost 0 bases, with 9 bases spanning the gap. Germline V gene sequence: CDR1 SQVTM, CDR2 ANQGSEA. The CDR3 covers 14 residues. Material for sequencing was peripheral blood. V usage is TRBV29-1 and J usage is TRBJ1-3, with a weak D call TRBD1 (5 bases). The receptor's source is a woman in her forties or fifties with acute or convalescent COVID-19. The DNA for the CDR3 is TGCAGCGTTGAGGAGGGGTTCTCTGGAAACACCATATATTTT. It encodes CSVEEGFSGNTIYF.